The subject of this entry is one TCR beta chain. In the original processing: Counts of nucleated cells, estimated from reference gene primer amplification, were obtained. Profiling relied on immunoSEQ multiplex PCR, and the TCRdb table lists in-frame clones only, not all of them. The DNA was the basis for D and trimming; V, J and clone size are from that table. The sample consists of 39,000 or so clones, around four fifths of them appearing once. The sample belongs to a study of blood T cell repertoires in COVID-19. Study at large: COVID-19 samples, acute and convalescent, were from the United States, Italy and Spain. Nucleic acid was either cDNA or gDNA, and it came from T cells, B-cell-depleted T cells, or PBMCs.

V dropped 8 bases and J dropped 0 bases, with 7 bases sitting between them. The CDR3 extends over 12 amino acids. CDR1 is MGHDK and CDR2 is SYGVNS in the germline V gene. The source material was peripheral blood. The sequence was collected from an elderly woman with active or convalescent COVID-19. The genes are TRBV25-1 and TRBJ2-5; D remains ambiguous. CDR3 residues: CASRRDQETQYF. The CDR3 nucleotides are TGTGCCAGCCGGAGAGACCAAGAGACCCAGTACTTC.